The clone carrying this TCR beta chain has more than one count but fewer than ten. This sample was included in a study of response to subunit inactivated influenza vaccine. MiXCR, run by TCRdb on the RT-PCR reads, gives a single entry per CDR3 protein. The profile shows approximately 500,000 distinct CDR3 sequences, 13% of them singletons. Germline CDR1 and CDR2: PRHDT and FYEKMQ (reference sequence). There are 14 residues in the CDR3. J was trimmed by 5 bases and V by 4 bases; bases with no gene match: 5. The sample was PBMCs from blood, taken more than 35 days after vaccination. The J gene is TRBJ2-7, the V gene TRBV13; 10 bases are shared with TRBD1. The sequence derives from a man aged 50 to 59 who received an inactivated influenza vaccine. The CDR3 nucleotides are TGTGCCAGCAGCTCCGGGACAGGGGTCCACGAGCAGTACTTC. This gives the protein CASSSGTGVHEQYF.